The following is a T cell receptor beta chain sequence with its context. The table came from immunoSEQ multiplex PCR; TCRdb's copy has only in-frame clones and leaves some out. The repertoire holds tens of thousands of clones, around 87% seen once, with roughly a sixth in the top ten. CDR3 length: 17 amino acids. The germline V and J ends were trimmed by 5 bases and 1 base, with 18 bases remaining between them. Germline values: CDR1 LNHDA, CDR2 SQIVND (reference sequence). The sample comes from a study of blood T cell repertoires in COVID-19. The V gene is TRBV19, the J gene TRBJ1-5; maybe TRBD1 (5 bases). This receptor was obtained from a human donor in a cohort sampled during active COVID-19. Sequencing used peripheral blood. Here the CDR3 reads CASSPPLAGTSNQPQHF. Here the CDR3 DNA reads TGTGCCAGTAGTCCCCCTCTCGCGGGGACCAGCAATCAGCCCCAGCATTTT.